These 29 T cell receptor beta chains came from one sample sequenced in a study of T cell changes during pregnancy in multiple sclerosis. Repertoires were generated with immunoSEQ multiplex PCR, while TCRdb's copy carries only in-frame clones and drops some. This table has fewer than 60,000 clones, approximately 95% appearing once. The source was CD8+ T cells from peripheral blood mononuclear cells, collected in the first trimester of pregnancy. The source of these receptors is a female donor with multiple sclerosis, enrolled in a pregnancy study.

CDR3 nucleotide sequence: TGTGCCAGCAGTCTCCGGACTAGCGGGAGTGGGAACGTCGGGGAGCTGTTTTTT. Its protein is CASSLRTSGSGNVGELFF. This sequence joins TRBV27 and TRBJ2-2; 13 positions match TRBD2. CDR3 length equals 18 residues. With V trimmed by 5 bases and J by 7 bases, 13 bases remained unmatched. The germline V gene encodes CDR1 MNHEY and CDR2 SMNVEV (reference sequence).

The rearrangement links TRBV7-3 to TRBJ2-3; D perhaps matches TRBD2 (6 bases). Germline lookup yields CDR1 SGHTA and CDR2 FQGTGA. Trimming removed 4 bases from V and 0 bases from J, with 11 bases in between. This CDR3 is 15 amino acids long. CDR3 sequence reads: CASSSGLTSTDTQYF. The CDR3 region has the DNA TGTGCCAGCAGCTCGGGACTGACTAGCACAGATACGCAGTATTTT. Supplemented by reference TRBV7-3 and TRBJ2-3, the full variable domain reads GAGVSQTPSNKVTEKGKYVELRCDPISGHTALYWYRQSLGQGPEFLIYFQGTGAADDSGLPNDRFFAVRPEGSVSTLKIQRTERGDSAVYLCASSSGLTSTDTQYFGPGTRLTVL.

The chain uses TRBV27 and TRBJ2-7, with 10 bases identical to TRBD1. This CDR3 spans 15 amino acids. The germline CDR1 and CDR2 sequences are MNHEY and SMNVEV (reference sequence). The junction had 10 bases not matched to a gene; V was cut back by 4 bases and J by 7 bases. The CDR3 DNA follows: TGTGCCAGCAGTTCGTGGCGGACAGGGGGTCATGAGCAGTACTTC. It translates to CASSSWRTGGHEQYF.

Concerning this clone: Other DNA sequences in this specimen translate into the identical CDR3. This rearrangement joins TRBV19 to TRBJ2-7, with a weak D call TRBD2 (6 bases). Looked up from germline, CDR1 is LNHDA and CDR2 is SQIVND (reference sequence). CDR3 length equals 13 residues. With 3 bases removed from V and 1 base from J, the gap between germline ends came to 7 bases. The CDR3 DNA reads TGTGCCAGTAGTATCGGACTATCCTACGAGCAGTACTTC. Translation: CASSIGLSYEQYF.

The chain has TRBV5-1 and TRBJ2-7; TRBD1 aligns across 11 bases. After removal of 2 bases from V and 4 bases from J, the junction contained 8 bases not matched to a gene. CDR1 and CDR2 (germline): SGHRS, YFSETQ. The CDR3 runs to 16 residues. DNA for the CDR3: TGCGCCAGCAGCTTCCACCGGGACAGGGGGAAATACGAGCAGTACTTC. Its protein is CASSFHRDRGKYEQYF.

The CDR3 bases are TGTGCCAGCAGTCAAAGACAGGGGGTCATGGGCGACGAGCAGTACTTC. It is translated as CASSQRQGVMGDEQYF. The J gene is TRBJ2-7, the V gene TRBV7-9; 9 nucleotides align to TRBD1. Germline loops: CDR1 SEHNR, CDR2 FQNEAQ (reference sequence). CDR3 length equals 16 residues. J was trimmed by 5 bases and V by 6 bases; bases with no gene match: 14.

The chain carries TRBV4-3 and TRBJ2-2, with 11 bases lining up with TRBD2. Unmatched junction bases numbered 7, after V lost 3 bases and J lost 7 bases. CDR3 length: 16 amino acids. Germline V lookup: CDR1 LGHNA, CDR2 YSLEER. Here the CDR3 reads CASSHPLAGAGGELFF. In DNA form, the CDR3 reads TGCGCCAGCAGCCACCCACTAGCGGGAGCTGGCGGGGAGCTGTTTTTT.

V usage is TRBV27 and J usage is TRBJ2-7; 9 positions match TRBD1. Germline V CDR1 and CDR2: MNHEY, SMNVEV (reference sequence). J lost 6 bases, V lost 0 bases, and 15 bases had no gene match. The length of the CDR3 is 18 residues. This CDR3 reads CASSLSNTLRGQGGEQYF. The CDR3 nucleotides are TGTGCCAGCAGTTTATCGAACACCCTCAGGGGACAGGGAGGCGAGCAGTACTTC.

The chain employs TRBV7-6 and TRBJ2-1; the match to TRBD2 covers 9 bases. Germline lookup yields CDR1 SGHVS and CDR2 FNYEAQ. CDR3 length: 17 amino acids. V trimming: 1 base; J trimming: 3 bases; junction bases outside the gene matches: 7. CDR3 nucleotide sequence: TGTGCCAGCAGCTTAGGGTGGGGCGGGAGGGACTACAATGAGCAGTTCTTC. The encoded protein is CASSLGWGGRDYNEQFF. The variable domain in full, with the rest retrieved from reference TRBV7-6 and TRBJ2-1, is GAGVSQSPRYKVTKRGQDVALRCDPISGHVSLYWYRQALGQGPEFLTYFNYEAQQDKSGLPNDRFSAERPEGSISTLTIQRTEQRDSAMYRCASSLGWGGRDYNEQFFGPGTRLTVL.

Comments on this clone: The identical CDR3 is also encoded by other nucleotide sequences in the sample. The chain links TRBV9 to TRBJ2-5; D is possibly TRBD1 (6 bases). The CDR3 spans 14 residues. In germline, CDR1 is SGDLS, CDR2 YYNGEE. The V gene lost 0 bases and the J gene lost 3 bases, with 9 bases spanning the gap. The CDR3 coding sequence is TGTGCCAGCAGCGTAGAGGCAGGGGAAGAGACCCAGTACTTC. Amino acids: CASSVEAGEETQYF.

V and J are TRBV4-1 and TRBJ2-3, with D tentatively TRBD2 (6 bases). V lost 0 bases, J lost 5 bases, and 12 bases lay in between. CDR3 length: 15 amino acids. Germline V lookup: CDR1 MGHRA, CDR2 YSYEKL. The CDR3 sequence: CASSQDQRGGDTQYF. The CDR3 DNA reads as TGCGCCAGCAGCCAAGATCAACGGGGAGGAGATACGCAGTATTTT.

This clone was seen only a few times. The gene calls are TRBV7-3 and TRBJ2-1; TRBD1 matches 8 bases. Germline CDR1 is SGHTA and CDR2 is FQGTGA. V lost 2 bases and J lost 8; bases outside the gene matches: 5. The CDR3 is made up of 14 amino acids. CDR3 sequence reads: CASSLSQGGDEQFF. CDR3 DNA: TGTGCCAGCAGCTTATCACAGGGGGGCGATGAGCAGTTCTTC.

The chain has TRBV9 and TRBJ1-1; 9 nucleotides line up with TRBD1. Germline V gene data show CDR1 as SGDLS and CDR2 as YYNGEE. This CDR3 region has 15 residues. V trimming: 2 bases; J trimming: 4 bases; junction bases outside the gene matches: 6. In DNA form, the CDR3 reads TGTGCCAGCAGCGTCGACGGACAGGGGAGCACTGAAGCTTTCTTT. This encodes CASSVDGQGSTEAFF.

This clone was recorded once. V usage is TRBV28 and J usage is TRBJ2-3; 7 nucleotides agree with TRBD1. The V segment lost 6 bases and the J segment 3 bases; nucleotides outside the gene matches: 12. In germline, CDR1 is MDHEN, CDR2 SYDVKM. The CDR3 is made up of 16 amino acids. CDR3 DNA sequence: TGTGCCAGCAGGCTTCTTAAAACAGGGGTTACAGATACGCAGTATTTT. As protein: CASRLLKTGVTDTQYF.

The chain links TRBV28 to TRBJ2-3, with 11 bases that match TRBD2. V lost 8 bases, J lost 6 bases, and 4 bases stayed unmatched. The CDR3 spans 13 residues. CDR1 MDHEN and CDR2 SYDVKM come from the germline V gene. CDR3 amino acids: CASSSGRRDTQYF. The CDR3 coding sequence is TGTGCCAGCTCTAGCGGGAGGCGGGATACGCAGTATTTT.

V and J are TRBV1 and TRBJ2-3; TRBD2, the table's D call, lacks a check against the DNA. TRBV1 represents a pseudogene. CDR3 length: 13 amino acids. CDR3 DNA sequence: TGCACCAGCCCAAGGCGGGAGAATGATACGCAGTATTTT. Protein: CTSPRRENDTQYF.

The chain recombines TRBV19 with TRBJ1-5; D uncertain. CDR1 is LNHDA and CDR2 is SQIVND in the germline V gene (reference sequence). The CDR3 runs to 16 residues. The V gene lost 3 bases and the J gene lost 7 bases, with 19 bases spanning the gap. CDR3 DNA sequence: TGTGCCAGTAGTATGGGCCTTGTGGAGGGTGTCCAGCCCCAGCATTTT. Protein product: CASSMGLVEGVQPQHF.

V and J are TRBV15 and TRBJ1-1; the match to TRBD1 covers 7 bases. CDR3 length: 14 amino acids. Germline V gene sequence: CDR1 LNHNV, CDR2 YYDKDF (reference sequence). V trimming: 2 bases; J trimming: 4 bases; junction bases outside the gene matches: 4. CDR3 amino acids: CATSRRGRPTEAFF. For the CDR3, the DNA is TGTGCCACCAGCAGAAGGGGGCGTCCCACTGAAGCTTTCTTT.

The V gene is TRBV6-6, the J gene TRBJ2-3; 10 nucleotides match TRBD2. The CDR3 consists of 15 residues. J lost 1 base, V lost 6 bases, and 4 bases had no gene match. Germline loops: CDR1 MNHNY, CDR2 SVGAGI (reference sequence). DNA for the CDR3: TGTGCCAGCAGCCGGACTAGCGGAGGCACAGATACGCAGTATTTT. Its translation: CASSRTSGGTDTQYF.

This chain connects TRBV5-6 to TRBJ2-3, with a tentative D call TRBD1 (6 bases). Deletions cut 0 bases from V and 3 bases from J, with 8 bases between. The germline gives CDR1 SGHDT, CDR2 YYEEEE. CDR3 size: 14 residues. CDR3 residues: CASSLGGRTDTQYF. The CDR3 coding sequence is TGTGCCAGCAGCTTGGGGGGGCGAACAGATACGCAGTATTTT.

The CDR3 region is CASSEQRESDEQYF. Written as DNA, the CDR3 is TGTGCCAGCAGTGAACAGCGGGAAAGCGACGAGCAGTACTTC. The rearrangement joins TRBV6-1 to TRBJ2-7; 7 nucleotides align to TRBD2. J was trimmed by 5 bases and V by 2 bases; bases with no gene match: 6. This CDR3 spans 14 amino acids. Germline V gene sequence: CDR1 MNHNS, CDR2 SASEGT.

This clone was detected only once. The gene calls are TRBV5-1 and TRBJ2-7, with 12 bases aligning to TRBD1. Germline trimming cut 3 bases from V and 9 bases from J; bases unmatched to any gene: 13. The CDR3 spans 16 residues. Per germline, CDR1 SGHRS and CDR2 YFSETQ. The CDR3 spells CASSSGDRGHLSGQYF. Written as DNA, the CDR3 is TGCGCCAGCAGCTCAGGGGACAGGGGGCACTTAAGCGGGCAGTACTTC.

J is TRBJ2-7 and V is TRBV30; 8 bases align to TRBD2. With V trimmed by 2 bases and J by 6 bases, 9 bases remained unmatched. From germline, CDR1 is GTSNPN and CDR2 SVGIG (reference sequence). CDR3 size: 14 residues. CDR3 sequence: CAWSSPRGVPEQYF. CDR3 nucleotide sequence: TGTGCCTGGAGTTCCCCGCGGGGGGTTCCCGAGCAGTACTTC.

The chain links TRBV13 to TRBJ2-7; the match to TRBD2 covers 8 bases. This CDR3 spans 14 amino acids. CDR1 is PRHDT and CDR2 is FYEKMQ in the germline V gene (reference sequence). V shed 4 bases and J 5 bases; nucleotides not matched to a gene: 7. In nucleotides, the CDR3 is TGTGCCAGCAGCTCATTAACTAGCGGAAACGAGCAGTACTTC. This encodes CASSSLTSGNEQYF.

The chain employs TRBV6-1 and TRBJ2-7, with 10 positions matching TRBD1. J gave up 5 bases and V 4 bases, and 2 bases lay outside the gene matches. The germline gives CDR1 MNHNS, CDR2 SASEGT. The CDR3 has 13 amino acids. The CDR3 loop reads CASSVGTGDEQYF. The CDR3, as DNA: TGTGCCAGCAGTGTAGGGACAGGGGACGAGCAGTACTTC.

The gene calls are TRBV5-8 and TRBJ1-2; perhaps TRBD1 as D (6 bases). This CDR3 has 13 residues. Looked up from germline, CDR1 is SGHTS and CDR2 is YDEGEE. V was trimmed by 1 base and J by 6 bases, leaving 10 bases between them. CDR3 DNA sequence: TGTGCCAGCAGCTTGTCAGGGGTCCATGGCTACACCTTC. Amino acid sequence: CASSLSGVHGYTF.

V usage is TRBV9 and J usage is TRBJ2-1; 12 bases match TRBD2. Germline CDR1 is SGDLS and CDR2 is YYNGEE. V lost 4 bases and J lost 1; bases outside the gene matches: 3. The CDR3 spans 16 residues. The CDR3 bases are TGTGCCAGCAGCATAGGACTAGCGGGGTCCTACAATGAGCAGTTCTTC. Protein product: CASSIGLAGSYNEQFF.

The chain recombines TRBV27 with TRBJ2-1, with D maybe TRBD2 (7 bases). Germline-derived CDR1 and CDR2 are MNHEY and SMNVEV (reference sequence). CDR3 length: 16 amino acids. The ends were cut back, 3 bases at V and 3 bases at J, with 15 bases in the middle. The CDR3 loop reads CASSFGGRKIYNEQFF. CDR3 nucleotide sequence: TGTGCCAGCAGTTTCGGGGGGCGAAAGATCTACAATGAGCAGTTCTTC.

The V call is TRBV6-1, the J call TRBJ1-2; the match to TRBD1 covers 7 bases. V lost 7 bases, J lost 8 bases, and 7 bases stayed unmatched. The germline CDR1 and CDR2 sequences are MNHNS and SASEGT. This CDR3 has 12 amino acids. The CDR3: CASKRGPWGYTF. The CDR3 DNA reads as TGTGCCAGCAAAAGGGGGCCTTGGGGCTACACCTTC.